This entry describes one T cell receptor (beta chain). As yet, its antigen is unknown. One entry per CDR3 protein, called by TCRdb with MiXCR from the 5' RACE reads. The sample includes approximately 48,000 distinct CDR3 sequences, 10% to 13% of them seen just once. The data stem from a study of neurological immune-mediated disorders. This CDR3 is 14 amino acids long. Germline V gives CDR1 MDHEN, CDR2 SYDVKM. Points from the study as a whole: Multiple sclerosis was found to have the least TCR clonal expansion, below healthy controls, and HTLV-1-associated myelopathy the most.

The chain uses TRBV28 and TRBJ2-3; a possible D gene is TRBD1 (5 bases). This TCR was sampled from a man aged 65 to 85 with HTLV-1-associated myelopathy (HAM/TSP). The sequenced material came from PBMCs. Here the CDR3 DNA reads TGTTCCTGCAGTTTCAACAGGTTTGGAGATACGCAGTATTTT. Residues: CSCSFNRFGDTQYF.